These 23 T cell receptor beta chains originate from one sample sequenced in a study of CD8 T cells in ankylosing spondylitis. Points from the study as a whole: One TCR beta motif, made up of eight highly homologous variants, appeared characteristic of ankylosing spondylitis blood.

TCRdb passed the 5' RACE reads through MiXCR, listing each CDR3 protein once. The table has 450,000 to 550,000 distinct CDR3 sequences, 5.3% seen once; the top ten hold roughly 3.5%. For these receptors, no antigen is known. Specimen: blood, either unsorted or a sorted T cell fraction (not recorded which). The receptors were sampled from a male donor with ankylosing spondylitis.

There are a few counts of this clonotype. V gene TRBV3-1 combines with J gene TRBJ2-7; D is unresolved. Trimming took 4 bases from V and 0 from J, leaving 10 bases between them. Germline loops: CDR1 LGHDT, CDR2 YNNKEL (reference sequence). The CDR3 length is 14 residues. CDR3 nucleotides: TGTGCCAGCAGCCGCGGTCCCAGCTCCTACGAGCAGTACTTC. It specifies CASSRGPSSYEQYF.

This clonotype has at least ten counts. This chain links TRBV7-2 with TRBJ1-2; a possible D gene is TRBD1 (5 bases). Per the germline V gene, CDR1 is SGHTA and CDR2 is FQGNSA. The CDR3 covers 14 residues. The V and J ends lost 5 bases and 3 bases respectively, with 13 bases between them. The CDR3 region is CASSRTRGDYGYTF. The DNA for the CDR3 is TGTGCCAGCAGCCGGACAAGGGGCGACTATGGCTACACCTTC.

This clonotype has ten or more counts. The chain carries TRBV20-1 and TRBJ1-5; D ambiguous. V lost 0 bases and J 5 bases, leaving 5 bases between the germline ends. The CDR3 runs to 12 residues. Germline CDR1 is DFQATT and CDR2 is SNEGSKA (reference sequence). The CDR3 DNA sequence: TGCAGTGCTAGAGAGGGCCATCAGCCCCAGCATTTT. It encodes CSAREGHQPQHF.

V and J are TRBV7-9 and TRBJ2-1, with 7 bases matching TRBD2. Germline V gene sequence: CDR1 SEHNR, CDR2 FQNEAQ (reference sequence). The junction had 8 bases not matched to a gene; V was cut back by 4 bases and J by 8 bases. CDR3 length: 14 amino acids. Here the CDR3 DNA reads TGTGCCAGCAGCTCCGGGACTACCCCACATGAGCAGTTCTTC. This codes for CASSSGTTPHEQFF. Variable domain in full (rest from reference TRBV7-9 and TRBJ2-1): DTGVSQNPRHKITKRGQNVTFRCDPISEHNRLYWYRQTLGQGPEFLTYFQNEAQLEKSRLLSDRFSAERPKGSFSTLEIQRTEQGDSAMYLCASSSGTTPHEQFFGPGTRLTVL.

This clonotype occurred many times. The gene calls are TRBV12-3 or TRBV12-4 and TRBJ2-2; D gene unclear. Deletions cut 6 bases from V and 4 bases from J, with 12 bases between. The CDR3 spans 14 residues. As DNA, the CDR3 is TGTGCCAGCAGCCCCGGGTTGGCCACCGGGGAGCTGTTTTTT. This codes for CASSPGLATGELFF.

This clonotype was counted a few times. The rearrangement uses TRBV7-3 and TRBJ1-1, with unresolved D. CDR1 is SGHTA, CDR2 FQGTGA, per germline. Trimming cost V 6 bases and J 4 bases, with 15 bases left between them. This CDR3 contains 14 residues. The CDR3 coding sequence is TGTGCCAGCAGACCCGACAAAATTAGCACTGAAGCTTTCTTT. Translated: CASRPDKISTEAFF.

Many counts were recorded for this clonotype. V gene TRBV5-1 combines with J gene TRBJ2-1; weak D call: TRBD2 (5 bases). Germline CDR1 reads SGHRS; CDR2 reads YFSETQ. Trimming stripped 0 bases from V and 4 bases from J, with 11 bases between. This CDR3 has 15 residues. The CDR3 region is CASSLEAAVYNEQFF. The CDR3 DNA sequence: TGCGCCAGCAGCTTGGAAGCGGCGGTATACAATGAGCAGTTCTTC.

The table lists this clonotype with many counts. CDR3 region: CSAWTGESYEQYF. The CDR3 region has the DNA TGCAGTGCTTGGACCGGGGAGTCCTACGAGCAGTACTTC. V and J are TRBV20-1 and TRBJ2-7; maybe TRBD2 (5 bases). Germline lookup yields CDR1 DFQATT and CDR2 SNEGSKA (reference sequence). V was trimmed by 5 bases and J by 1 base, leaving 12 bases between them. This CDR3 has 13 amino acids.

The table lists this clonotype with many counts. The J gene is TRBJ1-1, the V gene TRBV12-3 or TRBV12-4; D unresolved. V was trimmed by 3 bases and J by 5 bases, leaving 13 bases between them. The CDR3 is 14 amino acids. CDR3 loop: CASSLSYGGTEAFF. The CDR3 DNA reads TGTGCCAGCAGTTTGAGTTATGGAGGGACTGAAGCTTTCTTT.

There are many counts of this clonotype. This rearrangement joins TRBV10-3 to TRBJ2-1; 7 nucleotides line up with TRBD1. V shed 6 bases and J 0 bases; nucleotides not matched to a gene: 8. Germline CDR1 and CDR2: ENHRY and SYGVKD. CDR3 length: 16 amino acids. The CDR3 region is CAIRTGTVSSYNEQFF. The CDR3 nucleotides read TGTGCCATCAGGACCGGGACAGTTAGCTCCTACAATGAGCAGTTCTTC.

In its sample, this clonotype was seen many times. The V and J genes are TRBV12-3 or TRBV12-4 and TRBJ2-7, with TRBD2 matching over 7 bases. The junction had 8 bases not matched to a gene; V was cut back by 5 bases and J by 1 base. The CDR3 spans 15 residues. The CDR3 nucleotides read TGTGCCAGCAGTACCCGGGGAGCGGGGTCCTACGAGCAGTACTTC. Amino acids: CASSTRGAGSYEQYF.

This clonotype occurred many times. The chain links TRBV5-1 to TRBJ2-5; a weak D match, TRBD1 (6 bases). The CDR3 totals 14 residues. V was cut by 4 bases and J by 4 bases, with 14 bases left in between. The germline V gene has CDR1 SGHRS and CDR2 YFSETQ. CDR3: CASSEVGGAETQYF. The CDR3 nucleotides are TGCGCCAGCAGCGAAGTTGGGGGCGCAGAGACCCAGTACTTC.

This clonotype was detected ten times or more. The chain links TRBV7-2 to TRBJ2-7; D remains unclear. The V end was cut by 5 bases, the J end by 3 bases, with 8 bases between. This CDR3 has 12 amino acids. Germline CDR1 SGHTA, CDR2 FQGNSA. The CDR3 protein is CASSLYFYEQYF. The CDR3 region has the DNA TGTGCCAGCAGCCTGTACTTCTACGAGCAGTACTTC. Supplemented by reference TRBV7-2 and TRBJ2-7, the full variable domain reads GAGVSQSPSNKVTEKGKDVELRCDPISGHTALYWYRQSLGQGLEFLIYFQGNSAPDKSGLPSDRFSAERTGGSVSTLTIQRTQQEDSAVYLCASSLYFYEQYFGPGTRLTVT.

Many counts were recorded for this clonotype. This rearrangement joins TRBV15 to TRBJ2-7, with a tentative D call TRBD2 (7 bases). The germline gives CDR1 LNHNV, CDR2 YYDKDF (reference sequence). The CDR3 has 15 residues. V shed 7 bases and J shed 3 bases, with 19 bases lying between them. The CDR3 region is CATTPGGGANYEQYF. The CDR3 coding sequence is TGTGCCACCACCCCTGGGGGGGGGGCTAACTACGAGCAGTACTTC.

This clonotype was counted at least ten times. The chain uses TRBV20-1 and TRBJ2-3; a possible D gene is TRBD2 (6 bases). The CDR3 has 14 residues. V was clipped by 5 bases and J by 6 bases, with 18 bases between them. Germline-derived CDR1 and CDR2 are DFQATT and SNEGSKA (reference sequence). The CDR3 sequence is CSAPGLLGGDTQYF. The CDR3 DNA follows: TGCAGTGCTCCCGGACTACTCGGTGGGGATACGCAGTATTTT.

This clonotype was recorded many times. The chain links TRBV12-3 or TRBV12-4 to TRBJ1-1; D is perhaps TRBD1 (6 bases). This CDR3 is 15 amino acids long. V gave up 5 bases and J gave up 5 bases, with 18 bases separating them. The CDR3 here is CASSPTGYKSTEAFF. The CDR3 DNA follows: TGTGCCAGCAGTCCTACAGGGTATAAGAGTACTGAAGCTTTCTTT.

Ten or more counts support this clonotype. This chain uses TRBV7-2 with TRBJ1-2; 8 bases map to TRBD1. The CDR3 contains 14 residues. Germline trimming cut 3 bases from V and 6 bases from J; bases unmatched to any gene: 6. CDR1 and CDR2 (germline): SGHTA, FQGNSA. CDR3 loop: CASSLRQGAHGYTF. The CDR3 bases are TGTGCCAGCAGCTTGAGGCAGGGGGCCCATGGCTACACCTTC.

Ten or more counts support this clonotype. The chain joins TRBV12-3 or TRBV12-4 to TRBJ1-1; no definite D call. Trimming removed 5 bases at V and 5 bases at J, with 12 bases between. The CDR3 consists of 13 residues. CDR3 bases: TGTGCCAGCAGTGTACGGGTATGGACTGAAGCTTTCTTT. It encodes CASSVRVWTEAFF.

This clonotype was seen ten or more times. This chain links TRBV7-9 with TRBJ2-7; weak D call: TRBD2 (6 bases). The CDR3 loop spans 13 amino acids. CDR1 SEHNR and CDR2 FQNEAQ come from the germline V gene (reference sequence). V gave up 1 base and J gave up 6 bases, with 10 bases separating them. Written as DNA, the CDR3 is TGTGCCAGCAGCTTAGGTGGAGGGAGCGAGCAGTACTTC. Amino acids: CASSLGGGSEQYF.

As to this clonotype: Compared with germline, one end of the junction differs, possibly owing to a read error. J is TRBJ1-5 and V is TRBV4-1; possible D gene TRBD1, 6 bases. The CDR3 consists of 13 residues. Looked up from germline, CDR1 is MGHRA and CDR2 is YSYEKL. CDR3 nucleotide sequence: TGCGCCAGCAGCCAGGACAGCAATCAGCACCAGCATTTT. It translates to CASSQDSNQHQHF.

This clonotype has at least ten counts. The chain is built from TRBV5-6 and TRBJ1-5, with D perhaps matching TRBD1 (5 bases). Trimming took off 2 bases at V and 4 bases at J, with 22 bases between the two ends. The CDR3 has 18 residues. The germline V gene encodes CDR1 SGHDT and CDR2 YYEEEE. The CDR3, as DNA: TGTGCCAGCAGCTTTTCCCCGGGGCAGGGCCTGAGTAATCAGCCCCAGCATTTT. It translates to CASSFSPGQGLSNQPQHF.

This clonotype has ten or more counts. The chain joins TRBV28 to TRBJ2-3; the D is unclear. The CDR3 sequence is 16 residues long. With 5 bases removed from V and 0 bases from J, the gap between germline ends came to 15 bases. CDR1 is MDHEN, CDR2 SYDVKM, per germline. Here the CDR3 reads CASSLFARRSTDTQYF. The CDR3 coding sequence is TGTGCCAGCAGTCTTTTTGCGCGACGGAGCACAGATACGCAGTATTTT.

This clonotype was observed many times. The chain joins TRBV12-3 or TRBV12-4 to TRBJ2-3; the D gene is possibly TRBD1 (5 bases). V lost 3 bases to trimming and J lost 0 bases, with 10 bases between them. The CDR3 is 15 amino acids. In nucleotides, the CDR3 is TGTGCCAGCAGTTTGGGGCTGGGGAGCACAGATACGCAGTATTTT. Translation: CASSLGLGSTDTQYF.